One T cell receptor (beta chain) is described in this entry. There is no known antigen for this receptor. No per-base quality is available; no much larger clone lies one base away. Libraries were constructed by the immunoSEQ multiplex PCR assay. The multiplex PCR relied on a mix of 60 forward primers for TCR Vbeta segments and 13 reverse primers for TCR Jbeta segments. The CDR3 region of rearranged TCR beta genes was amplified from genomic DNA with a multiplex PCR assay. Amplified TCR beta libraries were sequenced as 87-base-pair reads on the Illumina HiSeq System. In the source study's methods: In a later analysis, tens of millions of unique TCR beta chains were counted across the 650 to 750 repertoires, and roughly 9.9 million of these chains were shared by at least two donors. Raw reads were error-corrected and collapsed into unique sequences by a nearest-neighbor algorithm in which closely related sequences were merged to remove PCR and sequencing errors. CDR3 sequences were aligned to IMGT reference sequences to assign V, D and J gene segments. For a sequence to be retained, a match of at least six nucleotides to both a V gene segment and a J gene segment was required. A rearrangement counted as productive if the CDR3 had no stop codons and remained in frame with V and J, and every other rearrangement counted as non-productive. CDR3 was defined according to IMGT convention as the region running from the second conserved V-encoded cysteine to the conserved J-encoded phenylalanine. The earlier analysis of some 550 of the donors excluded any sequence lacking an unambiguous match to a single V gene segment. An earlier analysis of just under 600 of the donors called V segments functional above 56.7% productive rearrangements and segregating when the between-donor standard deviation exceeded 5%. A statistical classification framework was built to diagnose cytomegalovirus status from the catalog of TCR beta chain sequences. In a later analysis, TCR nucleotide sequences were compared against IMGT/GENE-DB human TR gene sequences so that V and J genes could be assigned. The TCRdist pipeline was used in a later analysis to assign CDR3 sequences and most-parsimonious VDJ recombination scenarios. A later analysis defined each TCR beta chain by its CDR3 amino acid sequence plus V-gene family, and excluded reads lacking a unique V-gene family. As a way to deal with suspected cross-contamination and a sequencing artifact, a later analysis dropped 450 to 600 nucleotide sequences that were highly shared and had low generation probability. For each public chain, a later analysis derived a clonal expansion index from normalized ranks of inferred template counts within each repertoire. In a later analysis, generation probabilities were computed with a VDJ recombination model fitted to out-of-frame rearrangements, and the resulting probabilities were checked against IGoR. In a later analysis, hypergeometric tests were used to score TCR-TCR, TCR-HLA and TCR-CMV co-occurrence, with a repertoire-size bias correction applied to TCR pairs. To estimate false discovery rates, a later analysis permuted the HLA or CMV assignments 20 times. In a later analysis, co-occurring TCRs were grouped using DBSCAN, with TCRdist sequence similarity added in when clustering inside HLA-allele-positive subsets. Co-occurrence clustering excluded repertoires with fewer than 30,000 or more than 120,000 public chains, plus five with anomalous nucleotide sharing. TCRdb obtained this table from immuneACCESS and retained in-frame rearrangements with V and J assigned. These tables miss some clones; where compared with another copy, unresolved V genes account for less than half of the shortfall, and the remainder is unexplained. Clone size and the V and J calls come from that table; the DNA yielded D and trimming. The sample data list under 200,000 clones, and more than 65% of these were observed just once. Less than 4.5% of the sample goes to the ten largest clones.

V lost 7 bases and J lost 5 bases; the stretch between them is 11 bases long. CDR1 and CDR2, per the germline V gene, are MNHEY and SVGAGI. From the cysteine up to the phenylalanine, the CDR3 has a length of 12 residues. Only the CDR3 part of the read is kept: 36 bases, read in frame from the first base. These data originate in a study of cytomegalovirus exposure and HLA in healthy donors (dated by TCRdb to the late 2010s). About the investigation overall: In an earlier analysis of 587 of the donors, 250 to 350 Gb of sequence data and 100 million or so unique TCR beta sequences from about 180 million T cells were reported. The T cell repertoires of roughly 660 subjects were profiled by immunosequencing and related to cytomegalovirus serostatus. Besides the first cohort of about 730 subjects, a separate validation cohort made up of 95 to 150 different subjects was used. To predict cytomegalovirus infection status, the study brought together high-throughput TCR immunosequencing, statistical association of individual TCRs with disease status, and machine learning. Among the roughly 430 genotyped donors, approximately 82% belonged to the genetic ancestry cluster associated with self-reported Caucasian donors. An early release that covered about 600 HLA-typed donors contained approximately 300 gigabases of sequencing data and about 93 million unique TCR sequences. HLA typing covered class I and class II loci at four-digit resolution. An earlier analysis of fewer than 750 of the donors used high-throughput TCR beta sequencing to judge whether each TCR beta V gene segment behaved as functional or pseudogenic. Four or five DR-DQ haplotypes were handled as single units for association and clustering, since linkage in the cohort was strong. All discovery cohort repertoires had been generated using a single sequencing platform. Typing coverage differed by locus: A, B, C, DRB1 and DQB1 were typed in about 629-630 donors, DQA1 in about 510, DPA1 in 606, and DPB1 in 472. Among about 390 genotyped donors of the cohort, an average of approximately 240,000 unique TCR beta nucleotide sequences were sequenced per donor, roughly 20% of them non-productive. In a later genetic analysis, genome-wide SNP genotypes for about 55% of the 666 donors were used, and that subset was treated as a discovery cohort. The study was designed to test whether signatures of past pathogen exposure could be identified by cataloging public T cell receptors. Donor age, sex, ethnicity and CMV serostatus were collected together with the repertoire data. In the later analysis, no new phenotypic data were used to find candidate immune exposures; instead, reliance was placed on TCR beta sequences and their occurrence across donors. In a later analysis, previously published TCR beta repertoires from about 640 donors were re-analyzed and high-resolution HLA genotyping was added so that TCR occurrence patterns could be studied.

On the study overall, not on this receptor specifically: Assigning TCR associations to individual alleles was difficult when HLA alleles, especially DR and DQ, strongly co-occurred. Because the 87-base-pair reads could not distinguish some IMGT-functional V segments, including TRBV6-2 and TRBV6-3, those segments were excluded. A later genetic analysis reported fewer N-insertions in productive TCRs among donors in an Asian-associated ancestry cluster than the roughly 700-donor mean. V-gene and J-gene trimming of TCR beta chains was associated with a missense DCLRE1C variant in a later genetic analysis, and the association was replicated in an independent cohort. Because some donors lacked HLA typing at each locus, the association tests relied only on the typed subset. Only TCR beta chains were sequenced in this cohort, and the absence of alpha or paired-chain data limited detectable features. The authors suggested that the approach could potentially be extended to other disease states and immunological phenotypes. The presence/absence analyses assumed that sequencing depth was roughly uniform across donors, and that assumption may not be true. A cluster of highly shared sequence variants was judged likely to represent a technical artifact of the sequencing pipeline. At a false discovery rate of 0.05, a later analysis linked about 16,000 TCR beta sequences to specific HLA alleles. Correlated functional status among segregating V segments might reflect linkage disequilibrium, but an unknown experimental factor could not be ruled out. Around 16 rarely observed V segments, including chromosome 9 orphons, were excluded from the earlier analysis of several hundred of the donors because counts were too low. Most CMV-associated TCR beta chains appeared to be HLA-restricted in a later analysis, and the HLA associations seemed to be driven largely by CMV exposure. In a later analysis, several top co-occurrence clusters were reported to appear linked to parvovirus B19, influenza, CMV and Epstein-Barr virus. In a later analysis, TCR association rates were found to vary across HLA loci, with the most associated TCRs seen for DRB1 alleles and the fewest for HLA-C alleles. While some public TCRs were present in many individuals, most TCR sequences turned up only very rarely across donors. In an earlier analysis of approximately 590 of the donors, most TCR beta V segments were observed in productive rearrangements about 90% or about 30% of the time, broadly matching IMGT annotations. CMV serostatus was the only immune exposure information available for the cohort. The study gave a list of 150 to 200 TCR beta chains associated with cytomegalovirus. Three of the identified cytomegalovirus-associated TCR beta chains were confirmed in vitro to be specific for cytomegalovirus antigens. A further reported finding was that TCR beta sequences accurately predicted the HLA-A and HLA-B alleles for most subjects in the first cohort. Cytomegalovirus status was reported to be diagnosed by the classifier with high specificity and sensitivity in both the original and validation cohorts. A later analysis found that HLA-associated TCR beta chains were more clonally expanded and had lower generation probabilities than equally common non-associated chains.

The cohort was made up of approximately 700 healthy bone marrow donors. All cohort members were sampled while nominally healthy, although unrecorded immune exposures were likely present. The donor tested CMV seronegative, placing the donor among the 352 seronegative members of the cohort. Every donor gave a peripheral blood sample, and the peripheral blood mononuclear cells from that sample were used for TCR beta sequencing. Genomic DNA was extracted from the blood cell samples with the Qiagen DNeasy Blood Extraction Kit. The sequenced sample consisted of PBMCs. The sequence joins TRBV6-5 to TRBJ1-1; too little of a D gene remains to name it. The origin of this receptor is a man over 45 in good health and CMV-seronegative. The nucleotides are TGTGCCAGCAATGACGCGGGGACTGAAGCTTTCTTT. The encoded protein is CASNDAGTEAFF.